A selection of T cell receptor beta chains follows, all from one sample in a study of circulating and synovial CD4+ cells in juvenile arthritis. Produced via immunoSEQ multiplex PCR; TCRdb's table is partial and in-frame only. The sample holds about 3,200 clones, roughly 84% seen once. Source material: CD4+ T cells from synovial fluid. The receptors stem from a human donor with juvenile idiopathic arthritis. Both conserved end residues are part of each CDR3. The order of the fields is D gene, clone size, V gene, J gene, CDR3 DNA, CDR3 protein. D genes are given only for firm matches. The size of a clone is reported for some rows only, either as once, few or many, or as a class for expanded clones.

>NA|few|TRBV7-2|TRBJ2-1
TGTGCCAGCAGCTCATACCTCCAGGGCGAGCAGTTCTTC
CASSSYLQGEQFF
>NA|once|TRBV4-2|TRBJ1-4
TGTGCCAGCAGCCAAGTTGTGGGACGGGGGGATGAAAAACTGTTTTTT
CASSQVVGRGDEKLFF
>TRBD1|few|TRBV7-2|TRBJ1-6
TGTGCCAGCAGGACGGGGACAGGGGGGCGATATAATTCACCCCTCCACTTT
CASRTGTGGRYNSPLHF
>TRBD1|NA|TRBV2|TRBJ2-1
TGTGCCAGCAGTGCCCCAAGGGGGACAGGGAACTACAATGAGCAGTTCTTC
CASSAPRGTGNYNEQFF
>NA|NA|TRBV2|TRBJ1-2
TGTGCCAGCAGTGAACTTAACTATGGCTACACCTTC
CASSELNYGYTF
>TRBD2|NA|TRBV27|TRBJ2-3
TGTGCCAGCACCCGCCGACTAGCGGGTGTTCCAGATACGCAGTATTTT
CASTRRLAGVPDTQYF
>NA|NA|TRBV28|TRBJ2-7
TGTGCCAGCAGGAGCCCCCAGGGCTACGAGCAGTACTTC
CASRSPQGYEQYF
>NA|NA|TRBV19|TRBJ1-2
TGTGCCAGTAGTACTCTAGACAGAATACTTGGCTACACCTTC
CASSTLDRILGYTF
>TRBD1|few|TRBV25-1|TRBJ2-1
TGTGCCAGCAGTGAGACAGGGGGTTCATACAATGAGCAGTTCTTC
CASSETGGSYNEQFF
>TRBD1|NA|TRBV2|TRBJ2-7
TGTGCCAGCAGTGACGGACAGGGGGCCGTCCACGAGCAGTACTTC
CASSDGQGAVHEQYF
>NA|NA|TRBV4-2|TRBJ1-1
TGTGCCAGCAGCCAAGCGGACAGGAACACTGAAGCTTTCTTT
CASSQADRNTEAFF
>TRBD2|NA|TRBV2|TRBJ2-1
TGTGCCAGCAGTTCGTGGGGGCGGGGGGGCGAAAATGAGCAGTTCTTC
CASSSWGRGGENEQFF
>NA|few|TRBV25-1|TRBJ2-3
TGTGCCAGCAGTGGACTAAGCACAGATACGCAGTATTTT
CASSGLSTDTQYF